The 21 T cell receptor beta chains in this list originate from one sample, sequenced in a study of blood T cells in healthy people across ages. With a J-beta primer mix and a sample-barcoded 5' primer, a second PCR ran about 7 to 12 cycles. Each CDR3 protein is one row after TCRdb ran MiXCR on the 5' RACE reads. This sample has about 620,000 distinct CDR3 sequences, with over 20% found just once. The material sequenced was blood. These receptors were taken from a man aged 65 to 79 in good health.

The chain combines TRBV20-1 with TRBJ2-5; no clear D gene. Judging by the DNA end, TRBJ2-7 fits better; the J call may be wrong. This CDR3 has 13 residues. Germline CDR1 DFQATT, CDR2 SNEGSKA (reference sequence). The CDR3 coding sequence is TGCAGTGCTAGGGGTTTAGGGCCCTACGAGCAGTACTTC. Amino acids: CSARGLGPYEQYF.

The chain employs TRBV20-1 and TRBJ1-4; D ambiguous. The germline V and J ends were trimmed by 4 bases and 5 bases, with 17 bases remaining between them. The CDR3 is 15 residues long. Germline CDR1 reads DFQATT; CDR2 reads SNEGSKA (reference sequence). CDR3 residues: CSATSTQELNEKLFF. Written as DNA, the CDR3 is TGCAGTGCTACATCGACCCAGGAGCTAAATGAAAAACTGTTTTTT.

This clonotype was observed a handful of times. J is TRBJ2-1 and V is TRBV7-2; either TRBD1 or TRBD2 may fit D (6 bases each). The CDR3 loop spans 14 amino acids. Trimming left V 6 bases short and J 13 bases short, with 22 bases between. The germline gives CDR1 SGHTA, CDR2 FQGNSA. Here the CDR3 reads CASSPTPRGETQFF. The CDR3 DNA reads TGTGCCAGCAGTCCGACTCCGAGGGGGGAGACCCAGTTCTTC. The whole variable domain, filled in from reference TRBV7-2 and TRBJ2-1, reads GAGVSQSPSNKVTEKGKDVELRCDPISGHTALYWYRQSLGQGLEFLIYFQGNSAPDKSGLPSDRFSAERTGGSVSTLTIQRTQQEDSAVYLCASSPTPRGETQFFGPGTRLTVL.

This clonotype was detected a few times. A read error is likely, as this CDR3 ends without the conserved phenylalanine or tryptophan. J is TRBJ2-7 and V is TRBV11-2, with 9 bases matching TRBD2. The trim removed 1 base at V and 1 base at J, leaving 8 bases unmatched. This CDR3 spans 17 amino acids. CDR1 and CDR2 from the germline V gene are SGHAT and FQNNGV. The CDR3 region has the DNA TGTGCCAGCAGCTTAGCTGTGCTAGCGGGATCGTCCTACGAGCAGTACCTC. Protein: CASSLAVLAGSSYEQYL.

V is TRBV7-2 and J is TRBJ2-3, with D uncertain. The CDR3 consists of 15 residues. V dropped 1 base and J dropped 6 bases, with 14 bases sitting between them. The germline V gene has CDR1 SGHTA and CDR2 FQGNSA. The CDR3 DNA follows: TGTGCCAGCAGCTTAGACTATTCCAGTATCGATACGCAGTATTTT. Protein sequence: CASSLDYSSIDTQYF. The whole variable domain, remainder taken from reference TRBV7-2 and TRBJ2-3, is GAGVSQSPSNKVTEKGKDVELRCDPISGHTALYWYRQSLGQGLEFLIYFQGNSAPDKSGLPSDRFSAERTGGSVSTLTIQRTQQEDSAVYLCASSLDYSSIDTQYFGPGTRLTVL.

This clonotype appeared a few times. The rearrangement uses TRBV5-1 and TRBJ2-1, with 10 positions matching TRBD2. The CDR3 runs to 16 residues. V lost 1 base to trimming and J lost 8 bases; unmatched junction nucleotides: 9. Germline V CDR1 and CDR2: SGHRS, YFSETQ. The CDR3 DNA is TGCGCCAGCAGCTTGAGGGCTAGCGGGAGTAATGATGAGCAGTTCTTC. The encoded protein is CASSLRASGSNDEQFF.

This rearrangement joins TRBV10-3 to TRBJ2-3, with TRBD2 matching 9 bases. V gave up 4 bases and J gave up 4 bases; unmatched junction bases: 12. Germline CDR1 and CDR2: ENHRY and SYGVKD. CDR3 length: 17 residues. This CDR3 reads CAISALIIAGESDTQYF. CDR3 in DNA: TGTGCCATCAGTGCCCTGATCATAGCGGGAGAGTCAGATACGCAGTATTTT.

A few counts support this clonotype. The chain combines TRBV5-1 with TRBJ2-1; 9 positions agree with TRBD2. The junction had 2 bases not matched to a gene; V was cut back by 1 base and J by 0 bases. CDR1 and CDR2 from the germline V gene are SGHRS and YFSETQ. CDR3 length equals 16 residues. The CDR3: CASSLMREGSYNEQFF. DNA of the CDR3: TGCGCCAGCAGCTTGATGCGGGAGGGCTCCTACAATGAGCAGTTCTTC.

This clonotype was counted a single time. A read error may explain this, as a much larger clone is one base away. The V gene is TRBV29-1, the J gene TRBJ2-7; no clear D gene. The CDR3 has 12 residues. Germline CDR1 is SQVTM and CDR2 is ANQGSEA. The V end lost 6 bases, the J end lost 8 bases, and 17 bases lay between the germline ends. The CDR3 sequence is CSVPGIGYKQYF. CDR3 coding DNA: TGCAGCGTCCCTGGGATCGGGTACAAGCAGTACTTC.

The V and J genes are TRBV20-1 and TRBJ2-1, with TRBD1 identical over 9 bases. The V segment lost 8 bases and the J segment 5 bases; nucleotides outside the gene matches: 4. This CDR3 has 12 residues. CDR1 and CDR2 from the germline V gene are DFQATT and SNEGSKA (reference sequence). CDR3 protein: CSIGQGNNEQFF. The CDR3 DNA reads as TGCAGTATCGGACAGGGGAACAATGAGCAGTTCTTC.

This chain links TRBV29-1 with TRBJ2-5; D is uncertain. Germline V gene lookup returns CDR1 SQVTM and CDR2 ANQGSEA. Trimming removed 7 bases at V and 6 bases at J, with 18 bases between. The CDR3 covers 13 residues. CDR3 nucleotide sequence: TGCAGCGCCCAAAGTACACCTCGGAAGACCCAGTACTTC. Its translation is CSAQSTPRKTQYF.

The chain recombines TRBV21-1 with TRBJ1-2. TRBV21-1 is deemed a pseudogene. The CDR3 loop spans 12 amino acids. CDR3 DNA sequence: TGTGCCAGCAGCAAAAGGACGGGTGGCTACACCTTC. Translated: CASSKRTGGYTF.

This clonotype was detected ten times or more. The genes are TRBV14 and TRBJ1-2; D is ambiguous. The V and J ends lost 3 bases and 3 bases respectively, with 5 bases between them. This CDR3 spans 12 amino acids. CDR1 and CDR2 from the germline V gene are SGHDN and FVKESK. CDR3 sequence: CASSHGYYGYTF. In DNA, the CDR3 is TGTGCCAGCAGCCATGGATACTATGGCTACACCTTC.

This chain links TRBV29-1 with TRBJ2-7; 7 positions match TRBD1. Trimming cost V 3 bases and J 4 bases; bases outside gene matches: 6. CDR3 length: 13 residues. Germline V gives CDR1 SQVTM, CDR2 ANQGSEA. The chain's CDR3 is CSVDLPGQYEQYF. For the CDR3, the DNA is TGCAGCGTTGACCTACCGGGACAGTACGAGCAGTACTTC.

This clonotype was seen a handful of times. This chain links TRBV28 with TRBJ1-4; no reliable D call. The germline gives CDR1 MDHEN, CDR2 SYDVKM. The CDR3 length is 14 residues. The V end was cut by 2 bases, the J end by 0 bases, with 4 bases between. Here the CDR3 DNA reads TGTGCCAGCAGTTTAGAGGCAACTAATGAAAAACTGTTTTTT. It translates to CASSLEATNEKLFF.

A word on this clonotype: Its ends do not fully match the called genes, so a read error is possible. The chain is built from TRBV5-1 and TRBJ2-3, with D tentatively TRBD1 or TRBD2 (5 bases each). From germline, CDR1 is SGHRS and CDR2 YFSETQ. The CDR3 runs 14 residues. CDR3 amino acids: CANSPGPTSDTQYF. The CDR3 DNA reads as TGCGCCAACAGCCCGGGACCGACGTCGGATACGCAGTATTTT.

The gene calls are TRBV12-3 or TRBV12-4 and TRBJ2-1; 12 nucleotides match TRBD1. With 7 bases clipped from V and 7 bases from J, the junction kept 11 bases outside the gene matches. This CDR3 comprises 16 residues. The CDR3 is CASIAGTGGLSNEQFF. The CDR3 DNA sequence: TGTGCCAGCATCGCCGGGACAGGGGGCCTGTCGAATGAGCAGTTCTTC.

This clonotype came up many times. The chain recombines TRBV6-2 or TRBV6-3 with TRBJ2-7; tentative D call: TRBD2 (6 bases). V lost 7 bases and J lost 4, with 17 bases in between. The CDR3 is 14 residues long. Looked up from germline, CDR1 is MNHEY and CDR2 is SVGEGT. CDR3 DNA sequence: TGTGCCAGCACAACCGAGACTAGGATTTACGAGCAGTACTTC. It specifies CASTTETRIYEQYF.

J is TRBJ2-7 and V is TRBV13, with 16 bases matching TRBD2. This CDR3 has 17 residues. Germline V CDR1 and CDR2: PRHDT, FYEKMQ (reference sequence). V lost 5 bases to trimming and J lost 4 bases; unmatched junction nucleotides: 8. The CDR3, as DNA: TGTGCCAGCAGCAAGGGGACTAGCGGGAGGGCTATTTACGAGCAGTACTTC. Residues: CASSKGTSGRAIYEQYF.

The chain has TRBV21-1 and TRBJ1-1. TRBV21-1 represents a pseudogene. The CDR3 sequence is 15 residues long. The CDR3 DNA follows: TGTGCCAGCAGCAAAGTGAAGTCCTTGAACACTGAAGCTTTCTTT. This codes for CASSKVKSLNTEAFF.

This clonotype was found a few times. J is TRBJ1-1 and V is TRBV5-1; 8 nucleotides align to TRBD1. The CDR3 spans 13 residues. V shed 5 bases and J 3 bases; nucleotides not matched to a gene: 3. CDR1 is SGHRS, CDR2 YFSETQ, per germline. CDR3 DNA sequence: TGCGCCAGCAGTACGGACAGGGACACTGAAGCTTTCTTT. Translation: CASSTDRDTEAFF.